The 30 T cell receptor beta chains below were found in one sample sequenced in a study of CD8 T cells in ankylosing spondylitis. Whole-study findings and limits: Apparently characteristic of ankylosing spondylitis blood was a TCR beta motif (roughly 8 highly homologous variants).

Their specific antigens are unknown. TCRdb itself ran the 5' RACE reads through MiXCR, one entry per CDR3 protein. The data show roughly 450,000 distinct CDR3 sequences, around 26% seen once. The specimen was blood, either unsorted or a sorted T cell fraction (not recorded which). These receptors were taken from a male donor with ankylosing spondylitis.

The chain joins TRBV20-1 to TRBJ1-2, with D possibly being TRBD1 (5 bases). The germline V and J ends were trimmed by 5 bases and 5 bases, with 9 bases remaining between them. The CDR3 totals 11 residues. Germline lookup yields CDR1 DFQATT and CDR2 SNEGSKA (reference sequence). This CDR3 is CSAEGIYGYTF. The CDR3 DNA is TGCAGTGCTGAGGGGATATATGGCTACACCTTC.

The chain joins TRBV12-3 or TRBV12-4 to TRBJ2-3, with a possible D match to TRBD2 (6 bases). The CDR3 spans 14 residues. Deletions cut 6 bases from V and 5 bases from J, with 15 bases between. CDR3 DNA: TGTGCCAGCAGGGAGGCTAGCGTCGGAGATACGCAGTATTTT. Translating it yields CASREASVGDTQYF.

This sequence joins TRBV5-1 and TRBJ2-7, with a tentative D call TRBD2 (5 bases). The CDR3 runs to 15 residues. The V gene lost 0 bases and the J gene lost 3 bases, with 13 bases spanning the gap. Germline CDR1 and CDR2: SGHRS and YFSETQ. CDR3: CASSLDSAGLYEQYV. The CDR3 DNA sequence: TGCGCCAGCAGCTTGGATTCGGCGGGCCTCTACGAGCAGTACGTC.

The chain uses TRBV20-1 and TRBJ2-7, with 13 bases aligning to TRBD2. Per the germline V gene, CDR1 is DFQATT and CDR2 is SNEGSKA (reference sequence). The trim removed 5 bases at V and 0 bases at J, leaving 7 bases unmatched. CDR3 length equals 16 residues. The DNA of the CDR3 is TGCAGTGCTGAAGGGACTAGCGGGGTTAACTCCTACGAGCAGTACTTC. Encoded protein: CSAEGTSGVNSYEQYF.

This sequence joins TRBV20-1 and TRBJ2-1; D is unclear. CDR3 length: 13 amino acids. In germline, CDR1 is DFQATT, CDR2 SNEGSKA (reference sequence). V was cut by 0 bases and J by 8 bases, with 11 bases left in between. CDR3 sequence reads: CSARDLSWYEQFF. CDR3 DNA: TGCAGTGCTAGAGATCTATCTTGGTATGAGCAGTTCTTC.

This clonotype showed up many times. This rearrangement joins TRBV12-3 or TRBV12-4 to TRBJ1-2, with TRBD1 identical over 7 bases. The CDR3 sequence is 12 residues long. The V and J ends lost 4 bases and 6 bases, in that order; junction bases with no gene match: 2. DNA of the CDR3: TGTGCCAGCAGTTACAGGGGAGATGGCTACACCTTC. This translates into CASSYRGDGYTF.

The rearrangement uses TRBV3-1 and TRBJ2-1, with D perhaps matching TRBD2 (5 bases). The length of the CDR3 is 14 residues. V was cut by 5 bases and J by 5 bases, with 13 bases left in between. Per germline, CDR1 LGHDT and CDR2 YNNKEL (reference sequence). CDR3 sequence: CASSKAGGDNEQFF. CDR3 bases: TGTGCCAGCAGCAAGGCGGGCGGCGACAATGAGCAGTTCTTC.

The chain employs TRBV10-3 and TRBJ1-6; no clear D. Per germline, CDR1 ENHRY and CDR2 SYGVKD. CDR3 size: 16 residues. Trimming removed 4 bases from V and 2 bases from J, with 12 bases in between. This CDR3 reads CAISGRPGAYNSPLHF. CDR3 bases: TGTGCCATCAGTGGGCGCCCAGGCGCCTATAATTCACCCCTCCACTTT.

This clonotype has a handful of counts. This chain joins TRBV5-1 and TRBJ2-3; 8 positions agree with TRBD1. CDR1 is SGHRS, CDR2 YFSETQ, per germline. The CDR3 has 14 amino acids. V lost 3 bases, J lost 4 bases, and 4 bases stayed unmatched. CDR3 bases: TGCGCCAGCAGCTGGGGACAGGCCCCAGATACGCAGTATTTT. This sequence encodes CASSWGQAPDTQYF.

The chain recombines TRBV30 with TRBJ2-2; TRBD2 aligns across 8 bases. The V segment lost 4 bases and the J segment 6 bases; nucleotides outside the gene matches: 7. This CDR3 contains 14 residues. Germline lookup yields CDR1 GTSNPN and CDR2 SVGIG (reference sequence). The DNA for the CDR3 is TGTGCCTGGAACCCGGGGGGGCGGCCCGGGGAGCTGTTTTTT. Protein sequence: CAWNPGGRPGELFF.

This chain connects TRBV28 to TRBJ1-2, with D hard to call. V lost 7 bases and J lost 4, with 19 bases in between. Per germline, CDR1 MDHEN and CDR2 SYDVKM. This CDR3 region has 15 residues. CDR3 sequence: CASTPGSPLVYGYTF. CDR3 nucleotide sequence: TGTGCCAGCACCCCGGGATCCCCTCTTGTCTATGGCTACACCTTC.

This clonotype was recorded a few times. This chain connects TRBV15 to TRBJ2-1; no reliable D call. CDR1 and CDR2 (germline): LNHNV, YYDKDF (reference sequence). The CDR3 contains 13 residues. The V and J ends lost 4 bases and 7 bases respectively, with 11 bases between them. CDR3 sequence: CATSIRLGNEQFF. The CDR3 bases are TGTGCCACCAGCATAAGGCTGGGGAATGAGCAGTTCTTC.

The chain recombines TRBV5-1 with TRBJ1-2; D not resolved. From germline, CDR1 is SGHRS and CDR2 YFSETQ. V gave up 3 bases and J gave up 2 bases, with 14 bases separating them. The CDR3 extends over 15 amino acids. The CDR3, as DNA: TGCGCCAGCAGCTCGGATCCCGGGTCCAACTATGGCTACACCTTC. Translating gives CASSSDPGSNYGYTF.

This chain uses TRBV7-9 with TRBJ2-3; D call uncertain. The ends were cut back, 5 bases at V and 0 bases at J, with 12 bases in the middle. The CDR3 sequence is 15 residues long. Germline lookup yields CDR1 SEHNR and CDR2 FQNEAQ (reference sequence). The CDR3 DNA reads TGTGCCAGCAGCATTTCTATCGGGAGCACAGATACGCAGTATTTT. It encodes CASSISIGSTDTQYF. Combining the CDR3 with reference TRBV7-9 and TRBJ2-3 gives the whole variable domain DTGVSQNPRHKITKRGQNVTFRCDPISEHNRLYWYRQTLGQGPEFLTYFQNEAQLEKSRLLSDRFSAERPKGSFSTLEIQRTEQGDSAMYLCASSISIGSTDTQYFGPGTRLTVL.

This chain joins TRBV30 and TRBJ2-1; the D gene could be TRBD1 or TRBD2 (5 bases each). The V end was cut by 2 bases, the J end by 1 base, with 9 bases between. CDR1 is GTSNPN, CDR2 SVGIG, per germline (reference sequence). This CDR3 has 14 amino acids. The CDR3 nucleotides read TGTGCCTGGAGTCGGGGCGCTTCCTACAATGAGCAGTTCTTC. Amino acid sequence: CAWSRGASYNEQFF.

This clonotype occurred a few times. The chain links TRBV12-3 or TRBV12-4 to TRBJ1-1, with D maybe TRBD1 (6 bases). V lost 6 bases and J lost 4, with 15 bases in between. CDR3 length equals 14 residues. This CDR3 reads CASSRGRGFTEAFF. For the CDR3, the DNA is TGTGCCAGCAGCAGGGGCCGGGGTTTCACTGAAGCTTTCTTT.

This clonotype was seen a handful of times. The chain links TRBV6-5 to TRBJ1-2, with TRBD1 identical over 7 bases. CDR3 length: 14 residues. Germline V CDR1 and CDR2: MNHEY, SVGAGI. The J segment lost 2 bases and the V segment lost 0 bases, leaving 0 bases of the junction unmatched. The CDR3 coding sequence is TGTGCCAGCAGTTACTCGACAGGGAACTATGGCTACACCTTC. It yields the protein CASSYSTGNYGYTF.

This clonotype was counted only a few times. The V gene is TRBV29-1, the J gene TRBJ2-3; D ambiguous. The CDR3 has 14 residues. The V and J ends lost 0 bases and 4 bases respectively, with 11 bases between them. Germline V gives CDR1 SQVTM, CDR2 ANQGSEA. The CDR3 spells CSVEEPGLADTQYF. In DNA form, the CDR3 reads TGCAGCGTTGAAGAACCGGGTCTTGCAGATACGCAGTATTTT.

The gene calls are TRBV5-1 and TRBJ2-2, with D hard to call. CDR3 length equals 14 residues. Trimming left V 4 bases short and J 6 bases short, with 13 bases between. Germline V gene data show CDR1 as SGHRS and CDR2 as YFSETQ. In DNA form, the CDR3 reads TGCGCCAGCAGCCTGGATGTCATGGCCGGGGAGCTGTTTTTT. Translated: CASSLDVMAGELFF.

The chain recombines TRBV20-1 with TRBJ2-5, with D tentatively TRBD1 or TRBD2 (5 bases each). Per germline, CDR1 DFQATT and CDR2 SNEGSKA (reference sequence). This CDR3 comprises 15 residues. The ends were cut back, 0 bases at V and 4 bases at J, with 15 bases in the middle. As DNA, the CDR3 is TGCAGTGCTAGAGATTGGCTGCAGGGACGAGAGACCCAGTACTTC. Translating gives CSARDWLQGRETQYF.

The rearrangement joins TRBV9 to TRBJ2-5; TRBD1 matches at 9 bases. Germline V CDR1 and CDR2: SGDLS, YYNGEE. This CDR3 comprises 16 residues. The junction had 6 bases not matched to a gene; V was cut back by 2 bases and J by 1 base. The CDR3 reads CASSVQLGQGQETQYF. In DNA, the CDR3 is TGTGCCAGCAGCGTGCAGTTGGGACAGGGCCAAGAGACCCAGTACTTC.

This clonotype has a handful of counts. The V and J genes are TRBV7-8 and TRBJ2-7; TRBD2 aligns across 11 bases. After removal of 5 bases from V and 2 bases from J, the junction contained 8 bases not matched to a gene. Germline values: CDR1 SGHVS, CDR2 FQNEAQ. The length of the CDR3 is 16 residues. The CDR3 nucleotides are TGTGCCAGCAGCCTTACTAGCGGGAGTATAACCTACGAGCAGTACGTC. It translates to CASSLTSGSITYEQYV.

This clonotype is a singleton in its sample. The V call is TRBV20-1, the J call TRBJ2-3, with D perhaps matching TRBD1 or TRBD2 (6 bases each). The V gene lost 0 bases and the J gene lost 0 bases, with 13 bases spanning the gap. The CDR3 contains 16 residues. Germline-derived CDR1 and CDR2 are DFQATT and SNEGSKA (reference sequence). The CDR3 here is CSARDPWGASTDTQYF. CDR3 bases: TGCAGTGCTAGAGATCCGTGGGGGGCTAGCACAGATACGCAGTATTTT.

This clonotype was counted between two and nine times. The chain has TRBV29-1 and TRBJ2-2; the match to TRBD1 covers 7 bases. CDR3 size: 13 residues. V shed 4 bases, J shed 4 bases, and the junction held 3 bases outside the gene matches. In germline, CDR1 is SQVTM, CDR2 ANQGSEA. The CDR3 region has the DNA TGCAGCGTTGGGTCAGGGGGCACCGGGGAGCTGTTTTTT. Protein product: CSVGSGGTGELFF.

The gene calls are TRBV7-6 and TRBJ2-1; 11 nucleotides match TRBD2. The CDR3 is made up of 14 amino acids. Losses at the gene ends were 3 bases for V and 9 bases for J; bases not matched to a gene: 4. Germline V gene sequence: CDR1 SGHVS, CDR2 FNYEAQ. In DNA form, the CDR3 reads TGTGCCAGCAGCTTTTCTAGCGGGAGGTCTGAGCAGTTCTTC. Translation: CASSFSSGRSEQFF.

This sequence joins TRBV7-9 and TRBJ1-1; a possible D gene is TRBD1 (6 bases). Trimming removed 7 bases from V and 5 bases from J, with 20 bases in between. The V gene's germline CDR1 is SEHNR and CDR2 FQNEAQ (reference sequence). The CDR3 runs 15 residues. CDR3: CASIAIGGQRTEAFF. In nucleotides, the CDR3 is TGTGCCAGCATCGCGATCGGGGGGCAGCGGACTGAAGCTTTCTTT.

This chain connects TRBV5-8 to TRBJ2-1; no reliable D call. Germline-derived CDR1 and CDR2 are SGHTS and YDEGEE. This CDR3 is 11 amino acids long. Trimming shortened V by 4 bases and J by 10 bases, and 9 bases separated the two germline ends. In DNA form, the CDR3 reads TGTGCCAGCAGCCCTAGGCGGGAGCAGTTCTTC. The encoded protein is CASSPRREQFF.

The chain's CDR3 is CATSRAFISYNEQFF. In DNA, the CDR3 is TGTGCCACCAGCAGAGCGTTTATCTCCTACAATGAGCAGTTCTTC. V is TRBV15 and J is TRBJ2-1; no clear D gene. Germline CDR1 reads LNHNV; CDR2 reads YYDKDF (reference sequence). V was trimmed by 1 base and J by 0 bases, leaving 7 bases between them. The CDR3 contains 15 residues.

As for this clonotype: Relative to the germline gene, one junction end is altered; a read error may explain this. The V call is TRBV11-2, the J call TRBJ1-2; TRBD1 aligns across 7 bases. The germline CDR1 and CDR2 sequences are SGHAT and FQNNGV. The CDR3 spans 17 residues. CDR3 region: CASSLDLISTGNFGYTF. DNA of the CDR3: TGTGCCAGCAGCTTAGATCTCATATCGACAGGGAACTTTGGCTACACCTTC.

This clonotype was detected only a few times. The chain joins TRBV29-1 to TRBJ2-3, with TRBD2 identical over 9 bases. Germline-derived CDR1 and CDR2 are SQVTM and ANQGSEA. With V trimmed by 4 bases and J by 3 bases, 11 bases remained unmatched. This CDR3 has 16 residues. The DNA of the CDR3 is TGCAGCGTTGGGCAAAGTTTTAGCGGGAGAACAGATACGCAGTATTTT. Translated, it gives CSVGQSFSGRTDTQYF.